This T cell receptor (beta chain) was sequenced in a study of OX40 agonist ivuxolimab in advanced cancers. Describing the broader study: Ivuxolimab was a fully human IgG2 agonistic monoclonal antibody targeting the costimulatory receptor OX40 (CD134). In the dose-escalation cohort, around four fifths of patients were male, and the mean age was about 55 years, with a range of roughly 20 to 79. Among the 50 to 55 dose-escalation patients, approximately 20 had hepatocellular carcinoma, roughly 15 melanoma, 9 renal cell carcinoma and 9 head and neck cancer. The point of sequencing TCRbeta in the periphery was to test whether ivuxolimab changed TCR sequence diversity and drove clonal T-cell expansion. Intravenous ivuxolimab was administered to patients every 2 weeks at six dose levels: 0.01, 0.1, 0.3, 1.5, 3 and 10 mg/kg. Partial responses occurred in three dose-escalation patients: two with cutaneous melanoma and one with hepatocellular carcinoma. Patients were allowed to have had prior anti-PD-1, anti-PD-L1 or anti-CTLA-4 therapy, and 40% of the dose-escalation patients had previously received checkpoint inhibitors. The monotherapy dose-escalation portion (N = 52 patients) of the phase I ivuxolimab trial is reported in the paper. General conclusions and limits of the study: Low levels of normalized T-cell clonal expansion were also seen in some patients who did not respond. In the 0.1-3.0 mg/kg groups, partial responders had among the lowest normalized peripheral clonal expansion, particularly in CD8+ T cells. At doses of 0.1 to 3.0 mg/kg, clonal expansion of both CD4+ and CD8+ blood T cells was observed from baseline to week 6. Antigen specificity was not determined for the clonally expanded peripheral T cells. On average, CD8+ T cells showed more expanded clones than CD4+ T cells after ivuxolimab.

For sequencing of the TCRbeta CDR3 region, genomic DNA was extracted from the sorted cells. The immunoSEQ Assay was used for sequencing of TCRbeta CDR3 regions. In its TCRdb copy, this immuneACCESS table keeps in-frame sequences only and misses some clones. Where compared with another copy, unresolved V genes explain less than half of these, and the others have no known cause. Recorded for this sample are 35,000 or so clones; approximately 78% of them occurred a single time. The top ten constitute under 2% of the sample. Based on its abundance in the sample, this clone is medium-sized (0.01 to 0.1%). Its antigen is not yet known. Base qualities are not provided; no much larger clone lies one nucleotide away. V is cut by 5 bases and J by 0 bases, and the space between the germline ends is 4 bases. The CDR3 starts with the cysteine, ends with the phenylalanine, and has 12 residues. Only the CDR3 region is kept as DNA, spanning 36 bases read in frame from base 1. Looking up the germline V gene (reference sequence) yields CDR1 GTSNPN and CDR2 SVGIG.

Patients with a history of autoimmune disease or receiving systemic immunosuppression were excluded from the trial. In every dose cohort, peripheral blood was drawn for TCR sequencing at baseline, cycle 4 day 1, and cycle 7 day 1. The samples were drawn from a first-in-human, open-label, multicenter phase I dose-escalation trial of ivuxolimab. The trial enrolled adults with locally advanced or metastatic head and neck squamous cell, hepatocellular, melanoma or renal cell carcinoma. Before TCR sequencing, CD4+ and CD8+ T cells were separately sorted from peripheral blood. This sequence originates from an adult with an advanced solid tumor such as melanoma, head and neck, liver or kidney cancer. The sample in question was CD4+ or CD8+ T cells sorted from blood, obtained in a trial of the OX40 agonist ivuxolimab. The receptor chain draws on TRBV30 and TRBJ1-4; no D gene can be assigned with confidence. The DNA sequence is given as TGTGCCTGGGCCTCAACTAATGAAAAACTGTTTTTT. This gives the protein CAWASTNEKLFF.